One and the same sample provided the 10 T cell receptor beta chains below, sequenced in a study of T-cell memory formation after mild COVID-19. TCRdb reanalysed the 5' RACE reads using MiXCR and keeps one entry per CDR3 protein. The profile shows over 450,000 distinct CDR3 sequences, 20% of them singletons. What was sequenced was PBMCs or a T cell subset sorted from them (not recorded which). Source of these receptors: an adult woman who had mild COVID-19 (a few samples of this study predate the infection). Cell type and time point are not known.

The chain links TRBV4-1 to TRBJ1-2; tentative D call: TRBD1 (6 bases). The V gene's germline CDR1 is MGHRA and CDR2 YSYEKL. This CDR3 is built from 14 residues. V shed 5 bases and J shed 2 bases, with 12 bases lying between them. CDR3 in DNA: TGCGCCAGCAGCTCCAGGGGAGTAAACTATGGCTACACCTTC. Translation gives CASSSRGVNYGYTF.

This clonotype was seen more than once but under ten times. The chain has TRBV7-8 and TRBJ2-2, with D possibly TRBD1 on 6 matching bases. Germline assignment: CDR1 SGHVS and CDR2 FQNEAQ. The CDR3 consists of 13 residues. The germline V and J ends were trimmed by 5 bases and 6 bases, with 10 bases remaining between them. In DNA form, the CDR3 reads TGTGCCAGCAGCATCACAGGGCCCGGGGAGCTGTTTTTT. This sequence encodes CASSITGPGELFF.

This clonotype was found a few times. This rearrangement joins TRBV5-1 to TRBJ1-2; 10 bases fit TRBD1. Germline V CDR1 and CDR2: SGHRS, YFSETQ. V lost 5 bases to trimming and J lost 8 bases; unmatched junction nucleotides: 15. There are 16 residues in the CDR3. The chain's CDR3 is CASRPPPGQGYGGYTF. In nucleotides, the CDR3 is TGCGCCAGCAGGCCTCCCCCGGGACAGGGGTACGGGGGCTACACCTTC.

V and J are TRBV19 and TRBJ2-7; D is tentatively TRBD1 or TRBD2 (6 bases each). The CDR3 is 15 amino acids. CDR1 and CDR2 (germline): LNHDA, SQIVND (reference sequence). V dropped 3 bases and J dropped 3 bases, with 15 bases sitting between them. Written as DNA, the CDR3 is TGTGCCAGTAGTATGGGGGGAACAGGGCGCTACGAGCAGTACTTC. Protein: CASSMGGTGRYEQYF. Based on the CDR3 plus reference TRBV19 and TRBJ2-7, the full variable domain is DGGITQSPKYLFRKEGQNVTLSCEQNLNHDAMYWYRQDPGQGLRLIYYSQIVNDFQKGDIAEGYSVSREKKESFPLTVTSAQKNPTAFYLCASSMGGTGRYEQYFGPGTRLTVT.

A few counts support this clonotype. The rearrangement joins TRBV20-1 to TRBJ2-3, with D tentatively TRBD1 or TRBD2 (6 bases each). V dropped 3 bases and J dropped 10 bases, with 14 bases sitting between them. Germline-derived CDR1 and CDR2 are DFQATT and SNEGSKA (reference sequence). CDR3 size: 12 residues. CDR3 DNA: TGCAGTGCTAGGTTCGGGGGCTACGCGCAGTATTTT. This codes for CSARFGGYAQYF.

This clonotype was counted a few times. The rearrangement joins TRBV20-1 to TRBJ2-3; D is perhaps TRBD1 (6 bases). Germline CDR1 and CDR2: DFQATT and SNEGSKA (reference sequence). The CDR3 runs to 13 residues. The CDR3 DNA is TGCAGGGGTCGGGACACCAGCACAGATACGCAGTATTTT. This codes for CRGRDTSTDTQYF.

This clonotype came up a few times. V is TRBV3-1 and J is TRBJ2-1; no reliable D call. Trimming shortened V by 6 bases and J by 10 bases, and 16 bases separated the two germline ends. Germline values: CDR1 LGHDT, CDR2 YNNKEL (reference sequence). CDR3 size: 13 residues. The CDR3 loop reads CASSHIAGMEQFF. As DNA, the CDR3 is TGTGCCAGCAGTCATATCGCAGGTATGGAGCAGTTCTTC.

This clonotype has a handful of counts. The chain combines TRBV5-1 with TRBJ1-1; D is uncertain. Germline V gene lookup returns CDR1 SGHRS and CDR2 YFSETQ. CDR3 length: 12 residues. The V end lost 4 bases, the J end lost 7 bases, and 11 bases lay between the germline ends. This CDR3 reads CASSLGGIEAFF. CDR3 DNA: TGCGCCAGCAGCCTTGGAGGCATTGAAGCTTTCTTT. The entire variable domain, with the rest obtained from reference TRBV5-1 and TRBJ1-1, is as follows: KAGVTQTPRYLIKTRGQQVTLSCSPISGHRSVSWYQQTPGQGLQFLFEYFSETQRNKGNFPGRFSGRQFSNSRSEMNVSTLELGDSALYLCASSLGGIEAFFGQGTRLTVV.

The chain couples TRBV20-1 to TRBJ2-6; TRBD1 or TRBD2 may be the D gene (7 bases each). Germline V lookup: CDR1 DFQATT, CDR2 SNEGSKA (reference sequence). Trimming cost V 7 bases and J 2 bases, with 12 bases left between them. The CDR3 extends over 14 amino acids. The CDR3 is CSVQGGPGANVLTF. DNA of the CDR3: TGCAGTGTTCAGGGGGGGCCTGGGGCCAACGTCCTGACTTTC.

There are a few counts of this clonotype. The V gene is TRBV21-1, the J gene TRBJ2-7. TRBV21-1 is annotated as a pseudogene. The CDR3 extends over 13 amino acids. The CDR3 coding sequence is TGTGCCAGCAGCAACAAAGGCATTCACGGTAGATACTTC. Encoded protein: CASSNKGIHGRYF.